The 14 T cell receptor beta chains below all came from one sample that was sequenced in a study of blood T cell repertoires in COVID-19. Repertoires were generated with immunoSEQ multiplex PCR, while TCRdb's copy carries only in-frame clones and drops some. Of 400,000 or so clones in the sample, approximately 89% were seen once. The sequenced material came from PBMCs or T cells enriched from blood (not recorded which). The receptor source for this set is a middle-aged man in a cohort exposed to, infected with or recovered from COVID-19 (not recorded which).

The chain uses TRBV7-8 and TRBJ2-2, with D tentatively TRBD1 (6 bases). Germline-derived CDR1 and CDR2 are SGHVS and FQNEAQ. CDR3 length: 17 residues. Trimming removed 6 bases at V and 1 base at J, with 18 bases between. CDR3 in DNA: TGTGCCAGCAGTCGTCCGGGGACACAATTGAACACCGGGGAGCTGTTTTTT. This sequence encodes CASSRPGTQLNTGELFF.

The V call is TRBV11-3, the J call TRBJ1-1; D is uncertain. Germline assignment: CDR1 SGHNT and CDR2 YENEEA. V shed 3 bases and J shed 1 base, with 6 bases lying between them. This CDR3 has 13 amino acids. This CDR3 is CASSFSPNTEAFF. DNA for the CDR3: TGTGCCAGCAGCTTTAGTCCGAACACTGAAGCTTTCTTT.

CDR3 nucleotide sequence: TGTGCCAGAAGCTGGCCCGACTACCGACGTATATCCTACGAGCAGTACTTC. Protein: CARSWPDYRRISYEQYF. This chain uses TRBV5-3 with TRBJ2-7; D might be TRBD2 (5 bases). TRBV5-3 is an ORF, with its function uncertain. CDR3 length: 17 residues. V gave up 3 bases and J gave up 1 base, with 20 bases separating them.

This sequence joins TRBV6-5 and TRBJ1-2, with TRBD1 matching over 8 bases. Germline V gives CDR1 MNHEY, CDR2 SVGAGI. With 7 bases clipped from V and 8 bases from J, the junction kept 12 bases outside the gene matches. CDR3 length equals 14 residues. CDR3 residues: CASMGQALTEGYTF. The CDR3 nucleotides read TGTGCCAGCATGGGACAGGCTCTAACTGAGGGCTACACCTTC.

CDR3 loop: CASRPGQGAFGEQYF. The DNA for the CDR3 is TGTGCCAGCAGACCCGGACAGGGGGCATTCGGAGAGCAGTACTTC. V is TRBV6-5 and J is TRBJ2-7, with 11 bases aligning to TRBD1. V lost 6 bases, J lost 7 bases, and 11 bases stayed unmatched. There are 15 residues in the CDR3. The germline V gene has CDR1 MNHEY and CDR2 SVGAGI.

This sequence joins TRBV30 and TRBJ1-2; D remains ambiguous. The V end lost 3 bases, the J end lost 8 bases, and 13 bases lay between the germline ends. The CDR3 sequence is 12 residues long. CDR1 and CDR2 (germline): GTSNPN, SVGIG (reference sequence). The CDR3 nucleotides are TGTGCCTGGAGCCTGGGAGGGAAAGGCTACACCTTC. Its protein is CAWSLGGKGYTF.

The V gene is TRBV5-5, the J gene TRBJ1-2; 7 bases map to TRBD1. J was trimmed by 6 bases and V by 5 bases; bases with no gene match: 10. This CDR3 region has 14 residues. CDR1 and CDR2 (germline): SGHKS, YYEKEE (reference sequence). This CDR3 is CASRPVQGTDGYTF. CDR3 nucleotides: TGTGCCAGCAGACCCGTACAGGGGACCGATGGCTACACCTTC.

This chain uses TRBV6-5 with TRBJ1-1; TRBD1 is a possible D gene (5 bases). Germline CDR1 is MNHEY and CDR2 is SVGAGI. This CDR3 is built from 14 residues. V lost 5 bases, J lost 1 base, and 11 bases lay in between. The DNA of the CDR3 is TGTGCCAGCAGTCCCCGGACAAAGAACACTGAAGCTTTCTTT. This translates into CASSPRTKNTEAFF.

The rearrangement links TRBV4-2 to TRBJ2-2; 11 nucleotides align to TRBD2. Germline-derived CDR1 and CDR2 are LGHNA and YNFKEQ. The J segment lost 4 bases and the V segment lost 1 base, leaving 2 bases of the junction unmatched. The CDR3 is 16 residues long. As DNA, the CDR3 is TGTGCCAGCAGCCAAGGACTAGCGGGAAGCACCGGGGAGCTGTTTTTT. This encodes CASSQGLAGSTGELFF.

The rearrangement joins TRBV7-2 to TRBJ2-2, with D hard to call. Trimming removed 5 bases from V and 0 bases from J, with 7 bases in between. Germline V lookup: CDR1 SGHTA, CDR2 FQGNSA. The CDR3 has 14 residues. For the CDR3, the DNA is TGTGCCAGCAGCCGTTCCGCGAACACCGGGGAGCTGTTTTTT. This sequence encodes CASSRSANTGELFF.

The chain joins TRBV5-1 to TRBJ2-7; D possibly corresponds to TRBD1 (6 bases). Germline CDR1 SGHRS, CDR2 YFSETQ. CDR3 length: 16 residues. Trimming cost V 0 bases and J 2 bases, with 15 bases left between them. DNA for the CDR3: TGCGCCAGCAGCTTGGCCGTGGGGGACACCCCCTACGAGCAGTACTTC. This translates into CASSLAVGDTPYEQYF.

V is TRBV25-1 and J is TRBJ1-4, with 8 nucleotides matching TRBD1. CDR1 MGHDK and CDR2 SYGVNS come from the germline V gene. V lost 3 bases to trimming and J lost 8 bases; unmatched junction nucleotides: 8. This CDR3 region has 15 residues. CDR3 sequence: CASSEAGQGSEKLFF. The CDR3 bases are TGTGCCAGCAGTGAGGCAGGACAGGGATCCGAAAAACTGTTTTTT.

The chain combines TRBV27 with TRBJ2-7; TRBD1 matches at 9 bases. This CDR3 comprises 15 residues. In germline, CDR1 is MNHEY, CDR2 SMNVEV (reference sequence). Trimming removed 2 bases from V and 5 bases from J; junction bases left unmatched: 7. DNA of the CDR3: TGTGCCAGCAGTTTACCGGGACAGGGAATACACGAGCAGTACTTC. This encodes CASSLPGQGIHEQYF.

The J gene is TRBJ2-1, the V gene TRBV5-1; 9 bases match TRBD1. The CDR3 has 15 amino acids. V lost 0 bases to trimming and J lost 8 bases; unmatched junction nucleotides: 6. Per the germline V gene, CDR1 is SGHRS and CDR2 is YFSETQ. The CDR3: CASSLAGTGQDEQFF. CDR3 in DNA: TGCGCCAGCAGCTTGGCGGGGACAGGGCAGGATGAGCAGTTCTTC.